A single sample gave rise to the 6 T cell receptor beta chains below, sequenced in a study of blood T cell repertoires in COVID-19. Generated by immunoSEQ multiplex PCR, the TCRdb table keeps only in-frame clones and is missing some. Of approximately 250,000 clones listed, about 91% are singletons. Specimen: PBMCs or T cells enriched from blood (not recorded which). The receptors here all came from a woman between 40 and 55 years old with acute COVID-19.

The V gene is TRBV6-5, the J gene TRBJ1-1; 8 bases are shared with TRBD1. Losses at the gene ends were 2 bases for V and 2 bases for J; bases not matched to a gene: 4. This CDR3 has 15 residues. Germline values: CDR1 MNHEY, CDR2 SVGAGI. CDR3 sequence (DNA): TGTGCCAGCAGTTACGGCGACAGGGGCAACACTGAAGCTTTCTTT. Translated, it gives CASSYGDRGNTEAFF.

The chain employs TRBV19 and TRBJ2-5; 12 bases are shared with TRBD2. Germline trimming cut 10 bases from V and 1 base from J; bases unmatched to any gene: 13. Germline V gene lookup returns CDR1 LNHDA and CDR2 SQIVND (reference sequence). CDR3 length equals 17 residues. DNA of the CDR3: TGTGCCACCTCTCCAAGCCCACTAGCGGGAGGCCAAGAGACCCAGTACTTC. Amino acids: CATSPSPLAGGQETQYF.

The chain has TRBV11-2 and TRBJ1-1, with D uncertain. Between the trimmed V and J ends, which lost 5 bases and 0 bases, there was a span of 13 bases. This CDR3 is built from 15 residues. Germline V gene data show CDR1 as SGHAT and CDR2 as FQNNGV. CDR3 protein: CASSQVGRLNTEAFF. In nucleotides, the CDR3 is TGTGCCAGCAGCCAGGTCGGCCGATTGAACACTGAAGCTTTCTTT.

The chain has TRBV30 and TRBJ2-1, with TRBD2 matching over 10 bases. In germline, CDR1 is GTSNPN, CDR2 SVGIG (reference sequence). J was trimmed by 8 bases and V by 2 bases; bases with no gene match: 12. The CDR3 spans 16 residues. The CDR3 DNA reads as TGTGCCTGGAGTTCTCCAGCGGGAGGGGTTTCCCATGAGCAGTTCTTC. Protein: CAWSSPAGGVSHEQFF.

Of note for this clone: A junction end diverges from the germline sequence, so it may reflect a read error. The chain combines TRBV7-9 with TRBJ2-3; maybe TRBD2 (7 bases). Germline V gene sequence: CDR1 SEHNR, CDR2 FQNEAQ (reference sequence). The CDR3 sequence is 15 residues long. CDR3 sequence: CASSLGGDNLDTQYF. In nucleotides, the CDR3 is TGTGCCAGCAGTTTAGGGGGGGATAACCTAGATACGCAGTATTTT.

The chain has TRBV14 and TRBJ2-7; 7 nucleotides line up with TRBD1. V lost 3 bases and J lost 1; bases outside the gene matches: 3. The CDR3 has 14 residues. Germline CDR1 reads SGHDN; CDR2 reads FVKESK. The DNA of the CDR3 is TGTGCCAGCAGCCACTGGGACAGTTCCTACGAGCAGTACTTC. Its protein product is CASSHWDSSYEQYF.